There are a few counts of the clone carrying this T cell receptor (beta chain). Its specificity is not known. The CDR3 runs to 15 residues. Germline V gives CDR1 SGHVS, CDR2 FQNEAQ. Trimming at V came to 1 base and at J to 6 bases, leaving 7 bases not matched to a gene. The data were obtained in a study of cytomegalovirus exposure and HLA in healthy donors. Study findings and constraints: From TCR beta sequences, most subjects' HLA-A and HLA-B alleles were reportedly predicted accurately.

Use of 60 Vbeta and 13 Jbeta primers characterized the PCR. Libraries were prepared by immunoSEQ multiplex PCR; TCRdb keeps only in-frame clonotypes and omits some of them. The table includes approximately 160,000 clones, 50% to 75% detected once. Source material: PBMCs. The source of this sequence is a woman in her thirties in good health and CMV-seropositive. The V call is TRBV7-8, the J call TRBJ2-7; 9 bases align to TRBD2. CDR3 in amino acids: CASSLDGAGGTEQYF. DNA for the CDR3: TGTGCCAGCAGCTTAGATGGAGCGGGGGGTACCGAGCAGTACTTC. The variable domain in full, completed from reference TRBV7-8 and TRBJ2-7, reads GAGVSQSPRYKVAKRGQDVALRCDPISGHVSLFWYQQALGQGPEFLTYFQNEAQLDKSGLPSDRFFAERPEGSVSTLKIQRTQQEDSAVYLCASSLDGAGGTEQYFGPGTRLTVT.